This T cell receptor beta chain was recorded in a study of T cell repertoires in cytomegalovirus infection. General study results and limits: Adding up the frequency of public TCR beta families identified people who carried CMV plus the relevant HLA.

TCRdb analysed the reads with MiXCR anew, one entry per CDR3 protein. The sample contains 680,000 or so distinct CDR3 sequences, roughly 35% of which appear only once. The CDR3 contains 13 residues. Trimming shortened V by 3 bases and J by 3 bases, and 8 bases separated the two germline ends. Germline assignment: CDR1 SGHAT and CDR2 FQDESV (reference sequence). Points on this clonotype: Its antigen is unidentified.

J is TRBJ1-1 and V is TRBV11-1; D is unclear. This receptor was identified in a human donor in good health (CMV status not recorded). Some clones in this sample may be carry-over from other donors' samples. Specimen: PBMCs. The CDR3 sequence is CASSFLIHTEAFF. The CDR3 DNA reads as TGTGCCAGCAGCTTTCTAATACACACTGAAGCTTTCTTT.